What follows are 3 T cell receptor beta chains derived from one specimen sequenced in a study of identical twins (dated by TCRdb to the mid-2010s). The library relied on 5' RACE. The sequencer listed for this sample is Illumina HiSeq 2000. The raw public reads went through TCRdb reprocessing: fastp at Q25, MiXCR clone calling, in-frame beta chains kept. Rows with one shared CDR3 protein collapse into an entry with the most common genes and DNA. Within this sample are about 890,000 distinct CDR3 sequences, with about 12% of them counted one time only. Together, the top ten hold around 1.6% of the sample. This same sample was also part of a study on yellow fever vaccine responses in identical twins.

The sequencing input was PBMCs. The receptors come from a woman aged 18 to 35 in good health.

This chain connects TRBV29-1 to TRBJ1-1, with D possibly matching TRBD1 (5 bases). The CDR3 has 10 residues. Trimming removed 7 bases from V and 6 bases from J, with 9 bases in between. Germline lookup yields CDR1 SQVTM and CDR2 ANQGSEA. The CDR3 is CSGGEAEAFF. The CDR3 DNA follows: TGCAGCGGGGGGGAGGCTGAAGCTTTCTTT.

This clonotype was recorded a few times. This chain joins TRBV5-1 and TRBJ2-2; D tentatively reads TRBD1 or TRBD2 (5 bases each). V lost 4 bases and J 6 bases, leaving 25 bases between the germline ends. Germline CDR1 SGHRS, CDR2 YFSETQ. This CDR3 contains 18 residues. CDR3 sequence (DNA): TGCGCCAGCAGCGCCAGACTTGCCGGGACCCCCCTTGCCGGGGAGCTGTTTTTT. Amino acids: CASSARLAGTPLAGELFF. The whole variable domain, filled in from reference TRBV5-1 and TRBJ2-2, reads KAGVTQTPRYLIKTRGQQVTLSCSPISGHRSVSWYQQTPGQGLQFLFEYFSETQRNKGNFPGRFSGRQFSNSRSEMNVSTLELGDSALYLCASSARLAGTPLAGELFFGEGSRLTVL.

This chain links TRBV3-1 with TRBJ2-3; TRBD2 is a possible D gene (7 bases). Germline CDR1 and CDR2: LGHDT and YNNKEL (reference sequence). V shed 0 bases and J shed 1 base, with 14 bases lying between them. The CDR3 has 17 amino acids. CDR3: CASSQDPRGAGTDTQYF. CDR3 DNA sequence: TGTGCCAGCAGCCAAGATCCCCGGGGGGCAGGCACAGATACGCAGTATTTT.